The 31 T cell receptor beta chains given below trace back to one sample, sequenced in a study of blood T cell repertoires in COVID-19. Produced via immunoSEQ multiplex PCR; TCRdb's table is partial and in-frame only. Of over 90,000 clones in the sample, around nine tenths were seen once. The sequencing sample was made of peripheral blood. The receptors here all came from a man aged 50 to 59 with active or convalescent COVID-19.

The rearrangement joins TRBV5-1 to TRBJ1-2, with D unresolved. The germline CDR1 and CDR2 sequences are SGHRS and YFSETQ. The CDR3 consists of 16 residues. V lost 0 bases to trimming and J lost 2 bases, with 14 bases between them. The CDR3 spells CASSLAGRSLNYGYTF. The CDR3 DNA sequence: TGCGCCAGCAGCTTGGCCGGGAGATCCCTCAACTATGGCTACACCTTC. Based on the CDR3 plus reference TRBV5-1 and TRBJ1-2, the full variable domain is KAGVTQTPRYLIKTRGQQVTLSCSPISGHRSVSWYQQTPGQGLQFLFEYFSETQRNKGNFPGRFSGRQFSNSRSEMNVSTLELGDSALYLCASSLAGRSLNYGYTFGSGTRLTVV.

This chain links TRBV6-5 with TRBJ1-2; 8 positions agree with TRBD1. Germline CDR1 MNHEY, CDR2 SVGAGI. The CDR3 length is 15 residues. With V trimmed by 0 bases and J by 8 bases, 8 bases remained unmatched. The CDR3 loop is CASSYSGQGNEGYTF. The CDR3, as DNA: TGTGCCAGCAGTTACTCCGGACAGGGAAATGAAGGCTACACCTTC.

The V call is TRBV4-1, the J call TRBJ2-4; D is undetermined. The germline CDR1 and CDR2 sequences are MGHRA and YSYEKL. With 0 bases removed from V and 8 bases from J, the gap between germline ends came to 14 bases. The CDR3 is 15 residues long. The CDR3, as DNA: TGCGCCAGCAGCCAAGACGGAAGCCGAGAGGACATTCAGTACTTC. It specifies CASSQDGSREDIQYF.

In DNA form, the CDR3 reads TGTGCCAGCAGCCCGGCGGGGAACTATGGCTACACCTTC. It specifies CASSPAGNYGYTF. This chain uses TRBV28 with TRBJ1-2; D is uncertain. Germline V gene sequence: CDR1 MDHEN, CDR2 SYDVKM. CDR3 length equals 13 residues. Trimming took 6 bases from V and 2 from J, leaving 10 bases between them.

This clone has more than one count but fewer than ten. The sample carries other DNA sequences with the same CDR3. V is TRBV18 and J is TRBJ1-6; TRBD1 is a possible D gene (6 bases). Germline loops: CDR1 KGHSH, CDR2 LQKENI. This CDR3 is 14 amino acids long. V lost 3 bases to trimming and J lost 9 bases, with 12 bases between them. The CDR3: CASSPPGDGSPLHF. DNA of the CDR3: TGTGCCAGCTCACCGCCAGGGGATGGTTCACCCCTCCACTTT.

The J gene is TRBJ2-2, the V gene TRBV2, with D unresolved. Trimming left V 10 bases short and J 9 bases short, with 9 bases between. CDR1 and CDR2 from the germline V gene are SNHLY and FYNNEI. This CDR3 region has 10 residues. The CDR3, as DNA: TGTGCCATCCAGATGAGGGAGCTGTTTTTT. Translating gives CAIQMRELFF. Drawing the rest from reference TRBV2 and TRBJ2-2, the complete variable domain is EPEVTQTPSHQVTQMGQEVILRCVPISNHLYFYWYRQILGQKVEFLVSFYNNEISEKSEIFDDQFSVERPDGSNFTLKIRSTKLEDSAMYFCAIQMRELFFGEGSRLTVL.

The V and J genes are TRBV3-1 (or the pseudogene TRBV3-2) and TRBJ2-2; D not resolved. CDR3 size: 15 residues. V lost 1 base and J 6 bases, leaving 12 bases between the germline ends. Germline V gene sequence: CDR1 LGHDT, CDR2 YNNKEL (reference sequence). The CDR3 spells CASSQGVTKAGELFF. The CDR3 coding sequence is TGTGCCAGCAGCCAAGGTGTGACAAAAGCCGGGGAGCTGTTTTTT.

The rearrangement joins TRBV11-2 to TRBJ2-3; D may be TRBD2 (6 bases). CDR1 is SGHAT and CDR2 is FQNNGV in the germline V gene. The CDR3 totals 14 residues. Trimming cost V 1 base and J 10 bases, with 15 bases left between them. CDR3 bases: TGTGCCAGCAGCTTAGGACCCTCTGGGGAGGCGCAGTATTTT. Protein product: CASSLGPSGEAQYF. The full variable domain, with the rest looked up from reference TRBV11-2 and TRBJ2-3, is EAGVAQSPRYKIIEKRQSVAFWCNPISGHATLYWYQQILGQGPKLLIQFQNNGVVDDSQLPKDRFSAERLKGVDSTLKIQPAKLEDSAVYLCASSLGPSGEAQYFGPGTRLTVL.

V is TRBV5-1 and J is TRBJ2-5; maybe TRBD2 (6 bases). CDR1 is SGHRS and CDR2 is YFSETQ in the germline V gene. The CDR3 is 15 amino acids. The V gene lost 6 bases and the J gene lost 0 bases, with 15 bases spanning the gap. The CDR3 nucleotides read TGCGCCAGCAAAATAGCGGCGAATAACCAAGAGACCCAGTACTTC. Translated: CASKIAANNQETQYF.

This CDR3 reads CASGKEGAYTGELFF. The CDR3 nucleotides read TGTGCCAGCGGGAAGGAGGGGGCCTACACCGGGGAGCTGTTTTTT. The chain is built from TRBV6-5 and TRBJ2-2; maybe TRBD1 (7 bases). The germline V gene encodes CDR1 MNHEY and CDR2 SVGAGI. The germline V and J ends were trimmed by 8 bases and 3 bases, with 16 bases remaining between them. This CDR3 is built from 15 residues.

V is TRBV7-2 and J is TRBJ2-7, with D unclear. CDR1 SGHTA and CDR2 FQGNSA come from the germline V gene. This CDR3 is 14 amino acids long. The V and J ends lost 2 bases and 0 bases respectively, with 8 bases between them. The CDR3: CASSLTADSYEQYF. The CDR3 DNA is TGTGCCAGCAGCTTAACCGCGGACTCCTACGAGCAGTACTTC.

This clone was recorded a few times. The CDR3 DNA reads TGTGCCAGTAGTAAGGAGCTCAATCAGCCCCAGCATTTT. This translates into CASSKELNQPQHF. The genes are TRBV19 and TRBJ1-5; D remains unclear. Per germline, CDR1 LNHDA and CDR2 SQIVND (reference sequence). Trimming cost V 4 bases and J 3 bases, with 7 bases left between them. The CDR3 length is 13 residues.

V usage is TRBV29-1 and J usage is TRBJ1-1; tentative D call: TRBD1 (5 bases). CDR1 and CDR2 from the germline V gene are SQVTM and ANQGSEA. CDR3 size: 16 residues. Trimming cost V 4 bases and J 1 base, with 19 bases left between them. This chain's CDR3 is CSVVLAAGPRNTEAFF. CDR3 nucleotide sequence: TGCAGCGTTGTCTTGGCAGCGGGACCCCGGAACACTGAAGCTTTCTTT.

This chain connects TRBV19 to TRBJ1-1, with 7 bases matching TRBD1. Germline V gene lookup returns CDR1 LNHDA and CDR2 SQIVND (reference sequence). J gave up 4 bases and V 5 bases, and 10 bases lay outside the gene matches. The CDR3 consists of 15 residues. CDR3 residues: CASSQRQGRGTEAFF. CDR3 sequence (DNA): TGTGCCAGTAGTCAAAGACAGGGCCGGGGCACTGAAGCTTTCTTT.

The V gene is TRBV28, the J gene TRBJ2-7; no clear D. Germline V gives CDR1 MDHEN, CDR2 SYDVKM. Between the trimmed V and J ends, which lost 3 bases and 2 bases, there was a span of 11 bases. There are 14 residues in the CDR3. The CDR3 sequence is CASSFDTGTYEQYV. For the CDR3, the DNA is TGTGCCAGCAGTTTTGATACGGGTACCTACGAGCAGTACGTC.

This chain connects TRBV25-1 to TRBJ1-5; D is ambiguous. Trimming shortened V by 5 bases and J by 7 bases, and 12 bases separated the two germline ends. CDR1 MGHDK and CDR2 SYGVNS come from the germline V gene. The CDR3 contains 13 residues. In DNA, the CDR3 is TGTGCCAGCAGTCTTTCGGAGGACCAGCCCCAGCATTTT. It specifies CASSLSEDQPQHF.

This clone was found a few times. The chain has TRBV2 and TRBJ2-5; D gene unclear. Deletions cut 0 bases from V and 7 bases from J, with 9 bases between. Germline assignment: CDR1 SNHLY and CDR2 FYNNEI. This CDR3 is 13 amino acids long. This chain's CDR3 is CASSEAPPGTQYF. In nucleotides, the CDR3 is TGTGCCAGCAGTGAAGCGCCCCCAGGGACCCAGTACTTC.

The V gene is TRBV5-5, the J gene TRBJ2-1; tentative D call: TRBD1 (6 bases). V was clipped by 4 bases and J by 7 bases, with 12 bases between them. Germline V gene sequence: CDR1 SGHKS, CDR2 YYEKEE (reference sequence). CDR3 length equals 13 residues. CDR3 sequence reads: CASSGGLLNEQFF. The CDR3 DNA reads as TGTGCCAGCAGCGGGGGCCTACTTAATGAGCAGTTCTTC.

The chain is built from TRBV28 and TRBJ1-2, with a weak D call TRBD1 (5 bases). V lost 3 bases and J 2 bases, leaving 25 bases between the germline ends. CDR1 and CDR2 from the germline V gene are MDHEN and SYDVKM. The CDR3 length is 19 residues. CDR3 DNA sequence: TGTGCCAGCAGTTTCTCCTATACGAGGGGAGGGACGGGAAACTATGGCTACACCTTC. It yields the protein CASSFSYTRGGTGNYGYTF.

The rearrangement uses TRBV27 and TRBJ2-6, with 7 bases lining up with TRBD2. The CDR3 has 17 amino acids. Germline V gene sequence: CDR1 MNHEY, CDR2 SMNVEV (reference sequence). V lost 5 bases to trimming and J lost 0 bases; unmatched junction nucleotides: 7. CDR3 sequence: CASSPREGNSGANVLTF. The CDR3 nucleotides read TGTGCCAGCAGTCCTAGGGAGGGTAACTCTGGGGCCAACGTCCTGACTTTC.

The rearrangement uses TRBV5-6 and TRBJ2-1; D may be TRBD1 (6 bases). Per the germline V gene, CDR1 is SGHDT and CDR2 is YYEEEE. This CDR3 is built from 12 residues. V was trimmed by 1 base and J by 16 bases, leaving 15 bases between them. In nucleotides, the CDR3 is TGTGCCAGCAGCTTGCCAGGGGTCCCCAGTTTCTTC. Its translation: CASSLPGVPSFF.

Written as DNA, the CDR3 is TGTGCCAGCAGTTCCTTAGAAAAGGGGCGCAGCTATGGCTACACCTTC. Translating it yields CASSSLEKGRSYGYTF. The chain links TRBV28 to TRBJ1-2; D perhaps matches TRBD1 (5 bases). The CDR3 length is 16 residues. Trimming cost V 4 bases and J 4 bases, with 19 bases left between them. Germline CDR1 reads MDHEN; CDR2 reads SYDVKM.

This clone was recorded once. CDR3: CASSQVWTGRDSPLHF. CDR3 bases: TGCGCCAGCAGCCAAGTGTGGACAGGGAGGGATTCACCCCTCCACTTT. V gene TRBV4-3 combines with J gene TRBJ1-6; 8 nucleotides agree with TRBD1. The germline V gene encodes CDR1 LGHNA and CDR2 YSLEER. J gave up 8 bases and V 1 base, and 7 bases lay outside the gene matches. CDR3 size: 16 residues.

The chain couples TRBV7-8 to TRBJ1-2, with D possibly matching TRBD1 (6 bases). Looked up from germline, CDR1 is SGHVS and CDR2 is FQNEAQ. The V and J ends lost 1 base and 4 bases respectively, with 13 bases between them. The CDR3 runs 15 residues. The CDR3 coding sequence is TGTGCCAGCAGCTTAGTGGGCAGGGGTGGCTATGGCTACACCTTC. Translating it yields CASSLVGRGGYGYTF.

The V gene is TRBV7-9, the J gene TRBJ1-4; 7 nucleotides line up with TRBD1. Germline CDR1 and CDR2: SEHNR and FQNEAQ (reference sequence). Trimming removed 5 bases from V and 7 bases from J; junction bases left unmatched: 7. The CDR3 has 14 residues. CDR3 sequence reads: CASSSRQGGEKLFF. The CDR3, as DNA: TGTGCCAGCAGCAGCAGACAGGGAGGTGAAAAACTGTTTTTT.

V usage is TRBV7-8 and J usage is TRBJ1-5; 9 bases match TRBD1. V gave up 4 bases and J gave up 6 bases; unmatched junction bases: 7. CDR3 length: 15 amino acids. Germline V gene lookup returns CDR1 SGHVS and CDR2 FQNEAQ. This CDR3 is CASSYRQGEGQPQHF. The CDR3 coding sequence is TGTGCCAGCAGCTACCGACAGGGGGAAGGTCAGCCCCAGCATTTT. Complete variable domain (other parts from reference TRBV7-8 and TRBJ1-5): GAGVSQSPRYKVAKRGQDVALRCDPISGHVSLFWYQQALGQGPEFLTYFQNEAQLDKSGLPSDRFFAERPEGSVSTLKIQRTQQEDSAVYLCASSYRQGEGQPQHFGDGTRLSIL.

The chain joins TRBV11-2 to TRBJ2-2; weak D call: TRBD1 (5 bases). The CDR3 length is 13 residues. Germline V gene lookup returns CDR1 SGHAT and CDR2 FQNNGV. Trimming took 4 bases from V and 2 from J, leaving 5 bases between them. The CDR3 nucleotides read TGTGCCAGCAGCTGGGGCAACACCGGGGAGCTGTTTTTT. Protein product: CASSWGNTGELFF.

The CDR3 coding sequence is TGTGCCAGCAGTTTTCGGGTCTCCTACGAGCAGTACTTC. Translating it yields CASSFRVSYEQYF. The chain links TRBV27 to TRBJ2-7; D is undetermined. Germline V gene sequence: CDR1 MNHEY, CDR2 SMNVEV (reference sequence). V lost 3 bases to trimming and J lost 0 bases, with 6 bases between them. The CDR3 runs 13 residues.

This sequence joins TRBV28 and TRBJ1-1; 11 nucleotides align to TRBD1. This CDR3 contains 16 residues. Germline V gene data show CDR1 as MDHEN and CDR2 as SYDVKM. The J segment lost 0 bases and the V segment lost 10 bases, leaving 10 bases of the junction unmatched. As DNA, the CDR3 is TGTGCCACCTTCCGGGACAGGGGGGACATGAACACTGAAGCTTTCTTT. This sequence encodes CATFRDRGDMNTEAFF.

This rearrangement joins TRBV7-8 to TRBJ1-2; weak D call: TRBD1 (5 bases). CDR1 and CDR2 (germline): SGHVS, FQNEAQ. Trimming stripped 1 base from V and 9 bases from J, with 15 bases between. This CDR3 spans 14 amino acids. CDR3 sequence: CASSLGLAGNSYTF. The CDR3, as DNA: TGTGCCAGCAGCTTAGGGTTGGCAGGGAATAGCTACACCTTC.

The chain has TRBV6-6 and TRBJ2-7; tentative D call: TRBD2 (6 bases). The germline V and J ends were trimmed by 2 bases and 2 bases, with 16 bases remaining between them. Per the germline V gene, CDR1 is MNHNY and CDR2 is SVGAGI (reference sequence). The CDR3 contains 16 residues. The CDR3 protein is CASSYGGSGGTYEQYF. CDR3 DNA: TGTGCCAGCAGTTACGGGGGGTCCGGCGGGACCTACGAGCAGTACTTC.